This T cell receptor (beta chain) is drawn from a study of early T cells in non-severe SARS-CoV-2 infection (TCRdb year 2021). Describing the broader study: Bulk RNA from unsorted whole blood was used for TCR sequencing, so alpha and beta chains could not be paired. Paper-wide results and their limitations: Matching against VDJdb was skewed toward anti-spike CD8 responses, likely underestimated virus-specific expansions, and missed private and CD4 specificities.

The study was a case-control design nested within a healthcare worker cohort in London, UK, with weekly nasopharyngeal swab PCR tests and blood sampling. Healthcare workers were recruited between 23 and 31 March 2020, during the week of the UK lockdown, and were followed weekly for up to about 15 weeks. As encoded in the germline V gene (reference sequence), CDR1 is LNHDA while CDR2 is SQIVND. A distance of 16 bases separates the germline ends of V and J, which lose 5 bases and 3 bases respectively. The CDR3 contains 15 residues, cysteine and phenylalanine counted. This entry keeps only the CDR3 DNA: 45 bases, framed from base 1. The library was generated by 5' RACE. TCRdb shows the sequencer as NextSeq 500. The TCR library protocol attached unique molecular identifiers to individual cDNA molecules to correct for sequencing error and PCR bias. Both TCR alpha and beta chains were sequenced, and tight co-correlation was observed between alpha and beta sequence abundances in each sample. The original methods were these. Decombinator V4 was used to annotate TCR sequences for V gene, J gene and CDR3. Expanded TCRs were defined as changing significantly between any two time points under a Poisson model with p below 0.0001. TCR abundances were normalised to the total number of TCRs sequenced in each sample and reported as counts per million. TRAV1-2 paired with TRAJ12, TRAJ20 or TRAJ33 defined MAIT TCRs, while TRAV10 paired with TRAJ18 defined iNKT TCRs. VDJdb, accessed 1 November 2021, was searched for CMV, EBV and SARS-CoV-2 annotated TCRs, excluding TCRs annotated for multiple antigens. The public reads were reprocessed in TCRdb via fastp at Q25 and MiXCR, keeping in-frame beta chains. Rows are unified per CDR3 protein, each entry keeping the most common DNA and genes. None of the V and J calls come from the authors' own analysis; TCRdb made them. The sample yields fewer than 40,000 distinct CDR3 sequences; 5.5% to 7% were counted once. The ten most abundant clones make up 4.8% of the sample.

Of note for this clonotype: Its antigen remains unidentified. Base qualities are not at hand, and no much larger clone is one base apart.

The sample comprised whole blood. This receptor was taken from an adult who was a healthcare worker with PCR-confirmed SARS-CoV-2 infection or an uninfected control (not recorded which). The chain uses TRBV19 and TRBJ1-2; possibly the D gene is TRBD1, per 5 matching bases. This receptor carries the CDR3 CASSLTGGGDYGYTF. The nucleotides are TGTGCCAGTAGTCTTACAGGTGGTGGCGACTATGGCTACACCTTC.